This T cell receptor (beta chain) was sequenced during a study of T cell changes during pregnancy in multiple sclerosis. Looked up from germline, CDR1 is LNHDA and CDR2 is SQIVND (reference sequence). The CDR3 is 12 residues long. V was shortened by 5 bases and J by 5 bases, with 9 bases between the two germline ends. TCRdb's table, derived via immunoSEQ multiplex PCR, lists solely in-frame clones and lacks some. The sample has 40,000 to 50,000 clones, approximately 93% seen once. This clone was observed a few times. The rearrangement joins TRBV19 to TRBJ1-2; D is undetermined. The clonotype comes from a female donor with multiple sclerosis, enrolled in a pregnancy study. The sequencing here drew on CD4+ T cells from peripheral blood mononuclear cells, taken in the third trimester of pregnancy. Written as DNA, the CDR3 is TGTGCCAGTAGTGTTGCACATTATGGCTACACCTTC. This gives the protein CASSVAHYGYTF. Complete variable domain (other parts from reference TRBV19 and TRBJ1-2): DGGITQSPKYLFRKEGQNVTLSCEQNLNHDAMYWYRQDPGQGLRLIYYSQIVNDFQKGDIAEGYSVSREKKESFPLTVTSAQKNPTAFYLCASSVAHYGYTFGSGTRLTVV.